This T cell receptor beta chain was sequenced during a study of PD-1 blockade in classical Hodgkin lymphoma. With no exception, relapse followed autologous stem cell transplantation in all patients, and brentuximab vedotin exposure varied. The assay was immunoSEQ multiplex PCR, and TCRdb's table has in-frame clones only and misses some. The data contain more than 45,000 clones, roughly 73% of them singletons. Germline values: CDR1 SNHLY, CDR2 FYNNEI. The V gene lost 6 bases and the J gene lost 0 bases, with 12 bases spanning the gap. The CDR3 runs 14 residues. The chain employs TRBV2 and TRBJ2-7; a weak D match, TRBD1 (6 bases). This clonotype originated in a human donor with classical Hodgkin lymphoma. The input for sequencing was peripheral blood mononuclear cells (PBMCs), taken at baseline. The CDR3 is CASRRTVNSYEQYF. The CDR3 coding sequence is TGTGCCAGCAGGCGGACAGTAAACTCCTACGAGCAGTACTTC. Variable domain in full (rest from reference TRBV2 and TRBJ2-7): EPEVTQTPSHQVTQMGQEVILRCVPISNHLYFYWYRQILGQKVEFLVSFYNNEISEKSEIFDDQFSVERPDGSNFTLKIRSTKLEDSAMYFCASRRTVNSYEQYFGPGTRLTVT.